Following are 26 T cell receptor beta chains from one sample sequenced in a study of identical twins. TCRdb analysed the 5' RACE reads with MiXCR anew, one entry per CDR3 protein. The sample has some 590,000 distinct CDR3 sequences, 9.6% seen once. This same sample was also taken into another study, of yellow fever vaccine responses in identical twins.

The sample taken for sequencing was PBMCs. These receptors all stem from a woman between 18 and 29 years old in good health.

V and J are TRBV20-1 and TRBJ2-2, with 7 bases matching TRBD2. Germline V lookup: CDR1 DFQATT, CDR2 SNEGSKA (reference sequence). This CDR3 has 16 residues. After removal of 0 bases from V and 2 bases from J, the junction contained 6 bases not matched to a gene. The CDR3 reads CSARDPGTINTGELFF. CDR3 bases: TGCAGTGCTAGAGATCCGGGGACTATTAACACCGGGGAGCTGTTTTTT.

This clonotype has a count of ten or more. The chain carries TRBV4-2 and TRBJ2-3, with D tentatively TRBD2 (7 bases). CDR1 and CDR2 from the germline V gene are LGHNA and YNFKEQ. V lost 0 bases and J 3 bases, leaving 13 bases between the germline ends. The CDR3 contains 16 residues. CDR3 bases: TGTGCCAGCAGCCAAGAAAAGGGGGGGCGTACAGATACGCAGTATTTT. This translates into CASSQEKGGRTDTQYF.

The table lists this clonotype with many counts. The gene calls are TRBV5-1 and TRBJ2-1; 7 bases map to TRBD1. Germline CDR1 is SGHRS and CDR2 is YFSETQ. V dropped 2 bases and J dropped 4; count of bases not matched to a gene: 9. There are 16 residues in the CDR3. CDR3 sequence: CASSLGPGQLYNEQFF. In nucleotides, the CDR3 is TGCGCCAGCAGCTTAGGTCCGGGACAGCTATACAATGAGCAGTTCTTC.

This clonotype has ten or more counts. This chain joins TRBV20-1 and TRBJ2-3; D might be TRBD1 or TRBD2, each matching 5 bases. CDR1 is DFQATT, CDR2 SNEGSKA, per germline (reference sequence). There are 14 residues in the CDR3. V was clipped by 3 bases and J by 2 bases, with 12 bases between them. This chain's CDR3 is CSASRGRTTDTQYF. In nucleotides, the CDR3 is TGCAGTGCTAGCCGGGGCAGAACCACAGATACGCAGTATTTT.

The sample holds a few counts of this clonotype. The chain employs TRBV4-3 and TRBJ2-1, with 10 bases lining up with TRBD1. The germline CDR1 and CDR2 sequences are LGHNA and YSLEER. Trimming at V came to 3 bases and at J to 2 bases, leaving 10 bases not matched to a gene. The CDR3 totals 18 residues. DNA for the CDR3: TGCGCCAGCAGCCAGGCACATCTAGGACAGGGGGCCTACAATGAGCAGTTCTTC. Translation gives CASSQAHLGQGAYNEQFF.

This clonotype was counted between two and nine times. The CDR3 coding sequence is TGTGCCAGCAGCCAGGGATGGCGGACCTACAATGAGCAGTTCTTC. Translating it yields CASSQGWRTYNEQFF. The chain recombines TRBV3-1 with TRBJ2-1, with D unresolved. From germline, CDR1 is LGHDT and CDR2 YNNKEL (reference sequence). The CDR3 is 15 amino acids. The ends were cut back, 3 bases at V and 2 bases at J, with 11 bases in the middle.

The chain recombines TRBV29-1 with TRBJ2-1, with 8 bases lining up with TRBD1. This CDR3 has 13 residues. From germline, CDR1 is SQVTM and CDR2 ANQGSEA. V lost 7 bases to trimming and J lost 4 bases; unmatched junction nucleotides: 6. CDR3 DNA sequence: TGCAGCGCACCGGGACAGGCGTACAATGAGCAGTTCTTC. It specifies CSAPGQAYNEQFF.

This clonotype occurred a few times. V is TRBV28 and J is TRBJ2-7; D could derive from TRBD1 or TRBD2 (5 bases each). This CDR3 spans 14 amino acids. The germline V gene has CDR1 MDHEN and CDR2 SYDVKM. V dropped 8 bases and J dropped 0 bases, with 14 bases sitting between them. The CDR3 DNA reads TGTGCCAGCCTCCGGGACGACGGCTCCTACGAGCAGTACTTC. Residues: CASLRDDGSYEQYF.

This clonotype was seen only a few times. The rearrangement links TRBV20-1 to TRBJ2-1; D uncertain. In germline, CDR1 is DFQATT, CDR2 SNEGSKA (reference sequence). Trimming left V 6 bases short and J 7 bases short, with 10 bases between. The CDR3 extends over 11 amino acids. The CDR3 reads CSASRRNEQFF. The CDR3 region has the DNA TGCAGTGCCTCTCGACGGAATGAGCAGTTCTTC.

This clonotype was recorded many times. V gene TRBV3-1 combines with J gene TRBJ2-7, with D hard to call. V shed 3 bases and J shed 0 bases, with 9 bases lying between them. CDR1 and CDR2 from the germline V gene are LGHDT and YNNKEL (reference sequence). This CDR3 has 14 amino acids. CDR3 loop: CASSQTRISYEQYF. DNA of the CDR3: TGTGCCAGCAGCCAGACCAGGATCTCCTACGAGCAGTACTTC.

The V and J genes are TRBV12-3 or TRBV12-4 and TRBJ2-3; D not certain. V lost 5 bases and J 7 bases, leaving 16 bases between the germline ends. CDR3 length: 14 residues. In DNA form, the CDR3 reads TGTGCCAGCAGTCCATATTTAAACCCAAATACGCAGTATTTT. It specifies CASSPYLNPNTQYF.

This clonotype was recorded at least ten times. The chain carries TRBV12-3 or TRBV12-4 and TRBJ2-2, with 9 bases lining up with TRBD1. This CDR3 has 15 residues. As DNA, the CDR3 is TGTGCTACAGGGGGCCTAGCAGAGAACACCGGGGAGCTGTTTTTT. This codes for CATGGLAENTGELFF.

The chain has TRBV6-1 and TRBJ2-7, with 8 bases fitting TRBD1. Germline assignment: CDR1 MNHNS and CDR2 SASEGT. This CDR3 has 15 residues. V shed 5 bases and J 6 bases; nucleotides not matched to a gene: 12. The CDR3 DNA reads TGTGCCAGCAGTCGTGCCCGGACAGGGAGGTCCGAGCAGTACTTC. It codes for CASSRARTGRSEQYF.

In this sample, this clonotype turned up many times. The genes are TRBV2 and TRBJ2-7, with 9 bases matching TRBD1. The CDR3 totals 13 residues. J gave up 2 bases and V 7 bases, and 3 bases lay outside the gene matches. CDR1 is SNHLY and CDR2 is FYNNEI in the germline V gene. In nucleotides, the CDR3 is TGTGCCAGCACGGGACAGGGCGCCTACGAGCAGTACTTC. Translation gives CASTGQGAYEQYF.

This clonotype was observed at least ten times. The chain joins TRBV7-2 to TRBJ2-2; 9 positions agree with TRBD1. The CDR3 contains 16 residues. V was pared by 5 bases and J by 4 bases, with 8 bases of the junction left unmatched. CDR1 is SGHTA, CDR2 FQGNSA, per germline. The DNA for the CDR3 is TGTGCCAGCAGCCGCCAGGGGACAGGGACCACCGGGGAGCTGTTTTTT. It encodes CASSRQGTGTTGELFF.

A few counts support this clonotype. This chain links TRBV27 with TRBJ2-4, with 9 bases lining up with TRBD1. The germline V gene has CDR1 MNHEY and CDR2 SMNVEV (reference sequence). The CDR3 loop spans 14 amino acids. V lost 2 bases and J lost 14; bases outside the gene matches: 10. CDR3 bases: TGTGCCAGCAGTTTACAGGGGACAGGGAATAGGAAGTACTTC. Translation: CASSLQGTGNRKYF.

This clonotype was seen only a few times. The CDR3 loop is CASRGLAGGRSYNEQFF. The CDR3 DNA follows: TGCGCCAGCAGGGGGCTGGCGGGTGGACGGTCCTACAATGAGCAGTTCTTC. This sequence joins TRBV5-1 and TRBJ2-1; D might be TRBD1 or TRBD2, each matching 5 bases. This CDR3 contains 17 residues. Germline V lookup: CDR1 SGHRS, CDR2 YFSETQ. Trimming cost V 5 bases and J 1 base, with 19 bases left between them.

This clonotype has at least ten counts. The V gene is TRBV27, the J gene TRBJ2-1; 7 positions match TRBD2. CDR1 and CDR2 from the germline V gene are MNHEY and SMNVEV (reference sequence). V was clipped by 10 bases and J by 9 bases; unmatched bases: 15. This CDR3 contains 14 residues. Here the CDR3 reads CATGGNRASGEQFF. Here the CDR3 DNA reads TGTGCCACCGGGGGGAATAGAGCCTCGGGTGAGCAGTTCTTC.

In its sample, this clonotype was seen a few times. The chain uses TRBV2 and TRBJ2-7; 9 bases are shared with TRBD1. Germline V CDR1 and CDR2: SNHLY, FYNNEI. This CDR3 contains 13 residues. The junction had 3 bases not matched to a gene; V was cut back by 8 bases and J by 1 base. This CDR3 reads CASSGTGSYEQYF. In DNA, the CDR3 is TGTGCCAGCTCCGGGACAGGGTCCTACGAGCAGTACTTC. Combining the CDR3 with reference TRBV2 and TRBJ2-7 gives the whole variable domain EPEVTQTPSHQVTQMGQEVILRCVPISNHLYFYWYRQILGQKVEFLVSFYNNEISEKSEIFDDQFSVERPDGSNFTLKIRSTKLEDSAMYFCASSGTGSYEQYFGPGTRLTVT.

This clonotype showed up just a few times. The V gene is TRBV11-2, the J gene TRBJ1-6; no firm D call. Trimming took 5 bases from V and 9 from J, leaving 11 bases between them. The CDR3 contains 13 residues. The germline gives CDR1 SGHAT, CDR2 FQNNGV. The CDR3 DNA reads TGTGCCAGCAGCCTGACCCGGGGTTCACCCCTCCACTTT. It specifies CASSLTRGSPLHF.

This clonotype has more than one count but fewer than ten. This chain connects TRBV3-1 to TRBJ2-2; D tentatively reads TRBD1 or TRBD2 (5 bases each). Trimming removed 2 bases from V and 1 base from J, with 14 bases in between. Germline V lookup: CDR1 LGHDT, CDR2 YNNKEL (reference sequence). CDR3 length: 17 residues. The CDR3 loop reads CASSQQRGALNTGELFF. In DNA form, the CDR3 reads TGTGCCAGCAGCCAACAAAGGGGAGCCCTGAACACCGGGGAGCTGTTTTTT.

This clonotype showed up just a few times. The chain combines TRBV5-1 with TRBJ2-2; D not resolved. V shed 5 bases and J shed 5 bases, with 10 bases lying between them. The CDR3 runs to 13 residues. Germline V CDR1 and CDR2: SGHRS, YFSETQ. The CDR3 DNA reads TGCGCCAGCAGAAAGGGCAGAACCGGGGAGCTGTTTTTT. Translated, it gives CASRKGRTGELFF.

This clonotype was seen repeatedly, ten times or more. The chain couples TRBV14 to TRBJ2-1; D gene ambiguous. The V end lost 0 bases, the J end lost 5 bases, and 17 bases lay between the germline ends. This CDR3 is 17 amino acids long. The germline gives CDR1 SGHDN, CDR2 FVKESK. Written as DNA, the CDR3 is TGTGCCAGCAGCCAAGATAAGTGGATACGGACCAACAATGAGCAGTTCTTC. This translates into CASSQDKWIRTNNEQFF.

This clonotype was observed a handful of times. The rearrangement joins TRBV6-5 to TRBJ2-7, with D perhaps TRBD1 (6 bases). Germline loops: CDR1 MNHEY, CDR2 SVGAGI. The V and J ends lost 3 bases and 3 bases respectively, with 18 bases between them. The CDR3 extends over 16 amino acids. This CDR3 is CASSYSQGQQIYEQYF. The CDR3 DNA reads TGTGCCAGCAGTTATTCCCAAGGACAGCAAATCTACGAGCAGTACTTC.

This chain joins TRBV7-9 and TRBJ2-5; D uncertain. The CDR3 is made up of 15 amino acids. Germline V gene data show CDR1 as SEHNR and CDR2 as FQNEAQ (reference sequence). V was pared by 5 bases and J by 5 bases, with 18 bases between. The CDR3 loop reads CASSPGQPRLETQYF. The DNA of the CDR3 is TGTGCCAGCAGCCCCGGGCAACCTCGCCTGGAGACCCAGTACTTC.

CDR3: CASSEGTDYNEQFF. CDR3 DNA sequence: TGTGCCAGCAGTGAAGGGACAGACTACAATGAGCAGTTCTTC. The gene calls are TRBV27 and TRBJ2-1; 7 nucleotides line up with TRBD1. CDR1 is MNHEY and CDR2 is SMNVEV in the germline V gene (reference sequence). The ends lost 5 bases at V and 3 bases at J; junction bases unmatched: 4. The CDR3 contains 14 residues.